These T cell receptor beta chains were read from a single sample in a study of PD-1 blockade in classical Hodgkin lymphoma. Assay: immunoSEQ multiplex PCR; the TCRdb copy retains only in-frame clones and omits some. The data contain approximately 17,000 clones, approximately 69% of them singletons. This material consisted of peripheral blood mononuclear cells (PBMCs), taken before the second cycle of nivolumab. The receptors stem from a human donor with classical Hodgkin lymphoma. CDR3s include the opening cysteine and the closing phenylalanine or tryptophan. D genes are given only for firm matches. Expanded clones are given a class, and other clones once, few, many or no size at all.

.,TRBV28,TRBJ2-7,.,TGTGCCAGCAGTCCCCTAGGGGAGCAGTACTTC,CASSPLGEQYF
.,TRBV6-1,TRBJ2-1,TRBD2,TGTGCCAGCAGTTTGACTAGCGGGAGAAATGAGCAGTTCTTC,CASSLTSGRNEQFF
medium-sized,TRBV19,TRBJ2-7,.,TGTGCCAGTAGTATGAAGCCGGGAGCGCATCCCTACGAGCAGTACTTC,CASSMKPGAHPYEQYF
.,TRBV7-2,TRBJ2-5,.,TGTGCCAGCAGCTTAAGGGCTGCGGCAGGGTTGGAGACCCAGTACTTC,CASSLRAAAGLETQYF
few,TRBV6-6,TRBJ1-1,TRBD1,TGTGCCAGCAGTAAAACAGGGGGATCCACTGAAGCTTTCTTT,CASSKTGGSTEAFF
.,TRBV27,TRBJ2-7,.,TGTGCCAGCAATCGGTTAGGGGGGCTTTACGAGCAGTACTTC,CASNRLGGLYEQYF
.,TRBV6-6,TRBJ2-3,TRBD1,TGTGCCAGCAGTTTGGGACAGGAAGTAGATACGCAGTATTTT,CASSLGQEVDTQYF
.,TRBV7-9,TRBJ2-7,.,TGTGCCAGCAGCCAAGGACAGCAAACCTACGAGCAGTACTTC,CASSQGQQTYEQYF
.,TRBV5-1,TRBJ2-2,.,TGCGCCAGCAGTGAGAGGACGAACACCGGGGAGCTGTTTTTT,CASSERTNTGELFF
few,TRBV27,TRBJ2-3,TRBD2,TGTGCCAGCAGTCAACTAGCGGGAGCTACCACAGATACGCAGTATTTT,CASSQLAGATTDTQYF
.,TRBV11-1,TRBJ1-2,TRBD1,TGTGCCAGCAGCCGCCAGGACAGGGAAGATTATGGCTACACCTTC,CASSRQDREDYGYTF
.,TRBV4-1,TRBJ2-1,TRBD1,TGCGCCAGCAGCCAAGATCACATTGACAGGGATGGTAATGAGCAGTTCTTC,CASSQDHIDRDGNEQFF
.,TRBV5-4,TRBJ2-7,TRBD1,TGTGCCAGCAGCGCGGACAGGGGTTACGAGCAGTACTTC,CASSADRGYEQYF
.,TRBV6-5,TRBJ1-1,.,TGTGCCAGCAGAAGGCAGGTGGGTGACACTGAAGCTTTCTTT,CASRRQVGDTEAFF
once,TRBV7-9,TRBJ1-4,TRBD1,TGTGCCAGCAGCTTAGGGACAGGATTGGCAACTAATGAAAAACTGTTTTTT,CASSLGTGLATNEKLFF
.,TRBV2,TRBJ2-3,.,TGTGCCAGCAGTGAACGGCTTAGGGGCTGGTTCACAGATACGCAGTATTTT,CASSERLRGWFTDTQYF
.,TRBV7-3,TRBJ2-7,TRBD1,TGTGCCAGCAGCCCTTCCGGGACAGGGGCTTACGAGCAGTACTTC,CASSPSGTGAYEQYF
.,TRBV29-1,TRBJ1-1,.,TGCAGCGTTGAAGATCCCGGGGGGCCGTCTGAAGCTTTCTTT,CSVEDPGGPSEAFF
.,TRBV5-4,TRBJ1-2,.,TGTGCCAGCAGGTCCTTAGATCGCTACACCTTC,CASRSLDRYTF
few,TRBV13,TRBJ2-5,.,TGTGCCAGCAGCTTAGTCGGCCGGGCAGCTCAAGAGACCCAGTACTTC,CASSLVGRAAQETQYF
.,TRBV6-5,TRBJ1-1,.,TGTGCCAGCAGTTACTCTGAGGGTGTGGGAACTGAAGCTTTCTTT,CASSYSEGVGTEAFF
.,TRBV6-1,TRBJ2-1,TRBD2,TGTGCCAGCAGTGATTGGACTAGCGGGAGGCCCGAGCAGTTCTTC,CASSDWTSGRPEQFF
.,TRBV9,TRBJ2-7,.,TGTGCCAGCAGCGTACTAGACGGATACTACGAGCAGTACTTC,CASSVLDGYYEQYF
.,TRBV9,TRBJ2-1,TRBD1,TGTGCCAGCAGCGGTGGGACAGCCTTTTACAATGAGCGGTTCTTC,CASSGGTAFYNERFF
few,TRBV27,TRBJ2-1,TRBD2,TGTGCCAGCAGTTATAGCGGGACTTGGGATGAGCAGTTCTTC,CASSYSGTWDEQFF
few,TRBV5-4,TRBJ2-2,TRBD1,TGTGCCAGCAGCTTGGCGTCCGGGACAGGGGGCGCCGGGGAGCTGTTTTTT,CASSLASGTGGAGELFF
.,TRBV7-6,TRBJ2-7,TRBD2,TGTGCCAGCAGCTTAGCTCTCGGGACTAGTGGGCCCTACGAGCAGTATTTC,CASSLALGTSGPYEQYF
medium-sized,TRBV28,TRBJ2-7,.,TGTGCCAGCAGTTTACTGGCGGGAAGCTACGAGCAGTACTTC,CASSLLAGSYEQYF
.,TRBV4-2,TRBJ2-7,TRBD2,TGTGCCAGCAGCCACCTGACTAGCGGAAGCTACGTTAAAGGGTTCGAGCAGTACTTC,CASSHLTSGSYVKGFEQYF
few,TRBV5-5,TRBJ2-6,TRBD1,TGTGCCAGCACTCCGGGACAGGGGGCCTCTGGGGCCAACGTCCTGACTTTC,CASTPGQGASGANVLTF
.,TRBV2,TRBJ2-1,.,TGTGCTAGCAGGAGGTTGGGGACGGGGTCCTACAATGAGCAGTTCTTC,CASRRLGTGSYNEQFF
few,TRBV5-1,TRBJ2-7,.,TGCGCCAGCAGCATCCGTCCCGGGACGGCTAGCTCCTACGAGCAGTACTTC,CASSIRPGTASSYEQYF
.,TRBV7-9,TRBJ2-3,.,TGTGCCAGCAGCCCGGCGGACACAGATACGCAGTATTTT,CASSPADTDTQYF
few,TRBV5-4,TRBJ2-7,TRBD1,TGTGCCAGCAGCATTGGGTGGACAGGGGACTACGAGCAGTACTTC,CASSIGWTGDYEQYF
.,TRBV19,TRBJ2-6,TRBD1,TGTGCCAGTACATCTGTCCGGGGGACAGGCAGCTCTGGGGCCAACGTCCTGACTTTC,CASTSVRGTGSSGANVLTF
few,TRBV7-3,TRBJ2-1,TRBD2,TGTGCCAGCAGCTTAGTGAGCGGGAGGGCCTCGGTGCAGTTCTTC,CASSLVSGRASVQFF